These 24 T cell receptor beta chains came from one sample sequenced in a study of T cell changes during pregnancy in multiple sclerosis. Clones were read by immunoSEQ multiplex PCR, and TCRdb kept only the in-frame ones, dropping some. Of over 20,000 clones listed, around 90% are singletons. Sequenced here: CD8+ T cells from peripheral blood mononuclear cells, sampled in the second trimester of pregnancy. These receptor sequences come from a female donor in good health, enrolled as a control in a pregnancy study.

CDR3 residues: CSVGSGAYNEQFF. CDR3 DNA: TGCAGCGTTGGAAGCGGGGCTTACAATGAGCAGTTCTTC. This rearrangement joins TRBV29-1 to TRBJ2-1; 7 bases line up with TRBD2. Germline V gene data show CDR1 as SQVTM and CDR2 as ANQGSEA. This CDR3 spans 13 amino acids. V trimming: 4 bases; J trimming: 4 bases; junction bases outside the gene matches: 4.

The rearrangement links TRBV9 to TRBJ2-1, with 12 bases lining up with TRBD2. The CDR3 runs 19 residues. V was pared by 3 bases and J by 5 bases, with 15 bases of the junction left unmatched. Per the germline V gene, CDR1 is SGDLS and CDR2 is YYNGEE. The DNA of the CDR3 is TGTGCCAGCAGCGCCGGAGGGCGGACTAGCGGGATTGAAGACAATGAGCAGTTCTTC. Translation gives CASSAGGRTSGIEDNEQFF.

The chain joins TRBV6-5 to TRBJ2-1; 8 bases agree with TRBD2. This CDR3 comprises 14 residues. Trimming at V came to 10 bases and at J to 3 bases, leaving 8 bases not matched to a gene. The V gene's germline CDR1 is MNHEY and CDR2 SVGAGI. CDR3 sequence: CATRAGVGYNEQFF. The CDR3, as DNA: TGTGCCACCCGAGCGGGAGTAGGCTACAATGAGCAGTTCTTC.

CDR3 nucleotides: TGCGCCAGCAGCCAAGAGGAGACTAGCGGGTACAATGAGCAGTTCTTC. It codes for CASSQEETSGYNEQFF. V is TRBV4-1 and J is TRBJ2-1; 10 bases are shared with TRBD2. Per germline, CDR1 MGHRA and CDR2 YSYEKL. The CDR3 runs to 16 residues. V shed 0 bases and J 4 bases; nucleotides not matched to a gene: 3.

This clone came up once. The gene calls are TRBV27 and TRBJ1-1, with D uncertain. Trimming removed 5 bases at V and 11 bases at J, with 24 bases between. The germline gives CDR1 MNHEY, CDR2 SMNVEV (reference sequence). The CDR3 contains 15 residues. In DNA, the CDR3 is TGTGCCAGCAGTCCCTCGTCGGTCCAGGCCCGAACCGCTTTCTTT. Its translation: CASSPSSVQARTAFF.

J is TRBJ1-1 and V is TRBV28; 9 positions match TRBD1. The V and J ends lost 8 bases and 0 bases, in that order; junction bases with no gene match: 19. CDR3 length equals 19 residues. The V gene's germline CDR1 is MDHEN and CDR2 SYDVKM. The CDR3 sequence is CASYSTGGAGGRMNTEAFF. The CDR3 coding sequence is TGTGCCAGCTACTCAACAGGGGGCGCGGGGGGAAGGATGAACACTGAAGCTTTCTTT.

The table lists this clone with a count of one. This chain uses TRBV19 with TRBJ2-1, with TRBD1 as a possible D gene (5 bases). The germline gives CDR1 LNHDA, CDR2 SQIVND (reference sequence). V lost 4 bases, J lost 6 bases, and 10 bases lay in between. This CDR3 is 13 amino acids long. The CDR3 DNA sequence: TGTGCCAGTAGTAGGGGCCGAGGCAATGAGCAGTTCTTC. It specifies CASSRGRGNEQFF.

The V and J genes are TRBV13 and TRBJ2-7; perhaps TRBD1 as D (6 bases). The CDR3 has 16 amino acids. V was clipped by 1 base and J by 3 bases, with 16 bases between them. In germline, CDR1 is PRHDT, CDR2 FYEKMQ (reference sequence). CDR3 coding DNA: TGTGCCAGCAGCTTAGCTACTGGCCAGGGGTACTACGAGCAGTACTTC. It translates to CASSLATGQGYYEQYF.

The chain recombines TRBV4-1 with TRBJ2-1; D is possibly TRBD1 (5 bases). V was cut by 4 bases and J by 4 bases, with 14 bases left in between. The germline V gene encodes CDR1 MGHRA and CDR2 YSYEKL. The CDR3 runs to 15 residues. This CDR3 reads CASSLPQEPYNEQFF. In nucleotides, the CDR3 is TGCGCCAGCAGCCTGCCACAGGAGCCGTACAATGAGCAGTTCTTC.

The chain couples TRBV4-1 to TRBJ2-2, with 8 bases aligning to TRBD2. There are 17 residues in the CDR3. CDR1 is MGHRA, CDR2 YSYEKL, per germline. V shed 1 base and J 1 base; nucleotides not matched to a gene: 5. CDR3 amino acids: CASSQGGSGGNTGELFF. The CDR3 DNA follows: TGCGCCAGCAGCCAAGGAGGCAGCGGGGGGAACACCGGGGAGCTGTTTTTT.

The CDR3: CASSLGWQSNEKLFF. In DNA form, the CDR3 reads TGTGCCAGCAGCTTGGGTTGGCAGTCTAATGAAAAACTGTTTTTT. V is TRBV5-8 and J is TRBJ1-4, with D hard to call. V gave up 0 bases and J gave up 3 bases, with 9 bases separating them. From germline, CDR1 is SGHTS and CDR2 YDEGEE. This CDR3 has 15 amino acids.

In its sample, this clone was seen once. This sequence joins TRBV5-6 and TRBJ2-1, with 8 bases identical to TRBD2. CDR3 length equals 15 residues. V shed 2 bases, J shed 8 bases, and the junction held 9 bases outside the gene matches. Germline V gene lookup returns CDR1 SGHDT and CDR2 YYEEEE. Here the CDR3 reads CASSLVGTSYDEQFF. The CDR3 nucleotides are TGTGCCAGCAGCTTAGTCGGGACTAGTTACGATGAGCAGTTCTTC.

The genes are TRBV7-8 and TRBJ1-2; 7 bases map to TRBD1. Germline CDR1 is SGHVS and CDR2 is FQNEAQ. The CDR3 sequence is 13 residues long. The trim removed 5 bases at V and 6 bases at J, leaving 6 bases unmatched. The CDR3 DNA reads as TGTGCCAGCAGCCCGACAGGGACTGATGGCTACACCTTC. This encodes CASSPTGTDGYTF.

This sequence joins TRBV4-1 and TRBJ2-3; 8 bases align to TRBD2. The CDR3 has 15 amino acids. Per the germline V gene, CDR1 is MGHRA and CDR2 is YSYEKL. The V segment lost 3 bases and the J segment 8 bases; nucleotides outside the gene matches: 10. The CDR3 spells CASSHPGREAGTQYF. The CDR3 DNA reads TGCGCCAGCAGCCACCCGGGGCGGGAGGCAGGTACGCAGTATTTT.

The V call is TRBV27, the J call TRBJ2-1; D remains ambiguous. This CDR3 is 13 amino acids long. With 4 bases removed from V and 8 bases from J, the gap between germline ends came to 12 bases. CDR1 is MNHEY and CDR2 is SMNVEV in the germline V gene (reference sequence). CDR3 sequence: CASSSLNRDEQFF. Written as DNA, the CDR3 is TGTGCCAGCAGTTCCCTCAATAGAGATGAGCAGTTCTTC.

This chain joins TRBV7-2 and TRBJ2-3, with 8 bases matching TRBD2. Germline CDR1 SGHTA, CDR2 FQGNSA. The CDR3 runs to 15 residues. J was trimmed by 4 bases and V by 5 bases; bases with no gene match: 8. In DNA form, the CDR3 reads TGTGCCAGCAGCCCGGGACTAGTGGGTCCAGATACGCAGTATTTT. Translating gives CASSPGLVGPDTQYF.

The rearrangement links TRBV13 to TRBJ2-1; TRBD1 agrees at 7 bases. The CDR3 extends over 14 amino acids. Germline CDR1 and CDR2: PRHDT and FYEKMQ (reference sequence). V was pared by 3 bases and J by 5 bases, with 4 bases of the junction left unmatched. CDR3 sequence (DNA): TGTGCCAGCAGCTTTAGGGGGCGGAACAATGAGCAGTTCTTC. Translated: CASSFRGRNNEQFF. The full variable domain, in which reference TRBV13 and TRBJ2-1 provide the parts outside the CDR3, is AAGVIQSPRHLIKEKRETATLKCYPIPRHDTVYWYQQGPGQDPQFLISFYEKMQSDKGSIPDRFSAQQFSDYHSELNMSSLELGDSALYFCASSFRGRNNEQFFGPGTRLTVL.

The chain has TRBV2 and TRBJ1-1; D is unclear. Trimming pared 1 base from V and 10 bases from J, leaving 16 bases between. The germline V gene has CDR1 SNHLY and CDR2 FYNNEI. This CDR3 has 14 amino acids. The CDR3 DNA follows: TGTGCCAGCAGTGAAGTGGTGGATCAGGCGGGAGCTTTCTTT. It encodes CASSEVVDQAGAFF.

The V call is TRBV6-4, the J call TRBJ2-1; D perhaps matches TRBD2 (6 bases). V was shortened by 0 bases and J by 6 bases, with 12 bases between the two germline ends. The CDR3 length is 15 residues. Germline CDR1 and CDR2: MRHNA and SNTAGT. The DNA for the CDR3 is TGTGCCAGCAGTGACTCGGAGGGCTCGGTCAATGAGCAGTTCTTC. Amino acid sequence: CASSDSEGSVNEQFF.

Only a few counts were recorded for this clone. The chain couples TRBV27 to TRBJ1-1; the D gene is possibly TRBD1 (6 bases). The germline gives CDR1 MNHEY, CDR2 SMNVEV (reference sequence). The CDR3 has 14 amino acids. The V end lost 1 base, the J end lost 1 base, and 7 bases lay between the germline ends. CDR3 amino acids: CASSLLGGNTEAFF. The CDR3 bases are TGTGCCAGCAGTTTATTAGGGGGGAACACTGAAGCTTTCTTT.

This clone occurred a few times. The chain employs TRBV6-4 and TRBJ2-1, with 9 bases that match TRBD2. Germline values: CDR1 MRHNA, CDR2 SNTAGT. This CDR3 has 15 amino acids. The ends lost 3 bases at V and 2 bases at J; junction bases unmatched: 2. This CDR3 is CASSEIAGAYNEQFF. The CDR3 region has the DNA TGTGCCAGCAGTGAAATAGCGGGAGCCTACAATGAGCAGTTCTTC.

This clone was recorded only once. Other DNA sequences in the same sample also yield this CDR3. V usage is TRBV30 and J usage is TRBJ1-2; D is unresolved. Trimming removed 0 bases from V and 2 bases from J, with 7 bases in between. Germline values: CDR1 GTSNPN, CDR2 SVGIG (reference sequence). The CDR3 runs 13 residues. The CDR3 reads CAWSVSLNYGYTF. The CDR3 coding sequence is TGTGCCTGGAGTGTTTCGCTAAACTATGGCTACACCTTC. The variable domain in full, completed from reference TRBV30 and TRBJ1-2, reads SQTIHQWPATLVQPVGSPLSLECTVEGTSNPNLYWYRQAAGRGLQLLFYSVGIGQISSEVPQNLSASRPQDRQFILSSKKLLLSDSGFYLCAWSVSLNYGYTFGSGTRLTVV.

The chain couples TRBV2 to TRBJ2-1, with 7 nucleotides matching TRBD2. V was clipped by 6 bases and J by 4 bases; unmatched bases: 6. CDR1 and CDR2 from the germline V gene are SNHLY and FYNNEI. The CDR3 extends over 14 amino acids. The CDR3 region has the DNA TGTGCCAGCAGGGATCCGGGGGGTTACAATGAGCAGTTCTTC. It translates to CASRDPGGYNEQFF. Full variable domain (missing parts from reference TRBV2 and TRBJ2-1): EPEVTQTPSHQVTQMGQEVILRCVPISNHLYFYWYRQILGQKVEFLVSFYNNEISEKSEIFDDQFSVERPDGSNFTLKIRSTKLEDSAMYFCASRDPGGYNEQFFGPGTRLTVL.

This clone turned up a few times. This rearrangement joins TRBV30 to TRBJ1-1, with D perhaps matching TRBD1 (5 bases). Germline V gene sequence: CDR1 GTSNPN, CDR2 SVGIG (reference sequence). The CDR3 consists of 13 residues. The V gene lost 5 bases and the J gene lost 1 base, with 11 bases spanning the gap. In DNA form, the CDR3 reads TGTGCCTGGGGGAGGGGCACGAACACTGAAGCTTTCTTT. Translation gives CAWGRGTNTEAFF.